This T cell receptor (beta chain) was identified during a study of T cell responses to AZD1222 COVID-19 vaccine. General study results and limits: At baseline, seropositivity was found in only 6 or 7 AZD1222 recipients.

Note on this clone: Its antigen is unidentified.

Libraries were prepared by immunoSEQ multiplex PCR; TCRdb keeps only in-frame clonotypes and omits some of them. This sample has 200,000 to 250,000 clones, with around 94% found just once. The CDR3 length is 18 residues. V was trimmed by 0 bases and J by 4 bases, leaving 16 bases between them. CDR1 and CDR2 (germline): LNHNV, YYDKDF (reference sequence). The chain uses TRBV15 and TRBJ1-6, with D perhaps matching TRBD1 (5 bases). The sequence derives from an adult who received the MenACWY meningococcal vaccine as a control. The sample here was peripheral blood, taken 28 days after the second dose of the MenACWY control vaccine. CDR3 residues: CATSRDSVVWGYNSPLHF. The CDR3 nucleotides read TGTGCCACCAGCAGAGATTCGGTAGTGTGGGGGTATAATTCACCCCTCCACTTT.